This is a list of T cell receptor beta chains from one sample in a study of T cell responses to AZD1222 COVID-19 vaccine. The repertoire was sequenced with immunoSEQ multiplex PCR; TCRdb's copy has only in-frame clones and lacks some. Here the sample spans more than 150,000 clones, about 87% being singletons. The sample was peripheral blood, taken on day 0 of AZD1222 vaccination. The receptors originated from an adult in good health. CDR3s include the opening cysteine and the closing phenylalanine or tryptophan. A D gene is named only where the DNA matches it firmly. Some rows have no size entry. The others give once, few or many, or a class for an expanded clone.

clone size	D gene	J gene	V gene	CDR3 protein	CDR3 DNA
NA	NA	TRBJ2-4	TRBV6-2/TRBV6-3	CASSYSRGSKNIQYF	TGTGCCAGCAGTTACTCGAGAGGGTCCAAAAACATTCAGTACTTC
NA	NA	TRBJ1-2	TRBV30	CAWSVIRGGYGYTF	TGTGCCTGGAGTGTAATTCGGGGAGGCTATGGCTACACCTTC
NA	NA	TRBJ1-2	TRBV5-6	CASSLGGDQRAYTF	TGTGCCAGCAGCTTGGGTGGGGACCAGCGGGCCTACACCTTC
NA	NA	TRBJ2-5	TRBV11-2	CASSYRARETQYF	TGTGCCAGCAGCTACAGGGCTAGGGAGACCCAGTACTTC
NA	NA	TRBJ2-2	TRBV7-2	CASSLEATTGELFF	TGTGCCAGCAGCTTAGAGGCGACTACCGGGGAGCTGTTTTTT
NA	TRBD1	TRBJ1-4	TRBV5-6	CASSLKDRDEKLFF	TGTGCCAGCAGCTTGAAGGACAGGGATGAAAAACTGTTTTTT
NA	TRBD2	TRBJ2-7	TRBV2	CAIRLARPHEQYF	TGTGCCATCCGACTAGCGCGACCTCACGAGCAGTACTTC
NA	NA	TRBJ2-5	TRBV7-9	CASSLAGPRRTQYF	TGTGCCAGCAGCTTAGCTGGGCCGCGTCGGACCCAGTACTTC
NA	NA	TRBJ2-5	TRBV5-1	CASSLQIQETQYF	TGCGCCAGCAGCTTACAGATTCAAGAGACCCAGTACTTC
NA	NA	TRBJ1-5	TRBV2	CASSEVGGQLSSNQPQHF	TGTGCCAGCAGTGAAGTTGGAGGCCAGCTTAGTAGCAATCAGCCCCAGCATTTT
once	NA	TRBJ1-1	TRBV7-3	CASSSQGNTEAFF	TGTGCCAGCAGCTCCCAGGGGAACACTGAAGCTTTCTTT
NA	TRBD1	TRBJ2-2	TRBV18	CASSPPTGGNTGELFF	TGTGCCAGCTCACCACCGACAGGGGGGAACACCGGGGAGCTGTTTTTT
NA	NA	TRBJ2-1	TRBV28	CASSSIDRPLYNEQFF	TGTGCCAGCAGCTCTATCGACAGACCCCTATACAATGAGCAGTTCTTC
NA	TRBD1	TRBJ1-4	TRBV28	CALGQGGEKLFF	TGTGCCCTGGGACAGGGTGGAGAAAAACTGTTTTTT
NA	NA	TRBJ2-2	TRBV6-4	CASKGLTGELFF	TGTGCCAGCAAAGGACTAACCGGGGAGCTGTTTTTT
NA	TRBD1	TRBJ1-2	TRBV4-2	CASSPGTDLYGYTF	TGTGCCAGCAGCCCCGGGACAGACCTCTATGGCTACACCTTC
NA	TRBD1	TRBJ2-3	TRBV19	CASSMAGQGATSTDTQYF	TGTGCCAGTAGTATGGCGGGACAGGGGGCGACTAGCACAGATACGCAGTATTTT
NA	NA	TRBJ2-1	TRBV30	CAWSVGSPSQFF	TGTGCCTGGAGTGTAGGGTCTCCCTCGCAGTTCTTC
NA	TRBD1	TRBJ1-5	TRBV30	CAWGLGDRGRTSNQPQHF	TGTGCCTGGGGCCTAGGGGACAGGGGGCGAACTAGCAATCAGCCCCAGCATTTT
NA	TRBD1	TRBJ2-3	TRBV28	CASSSPGQPEDTQYF	TGTGCCAGCAGCTCACCGGGACAGCCGGAGGATACGCAGTATTTT
NA	TRBD1	TRBJ1-4	TRBV5-1	CASSLTGTGGEKLFF	TGCGCCAGCAGCTTAACCGGGACAGGCGGGGAAAAACTGTTTTTT
NA	TRBD1	TRBJ1-5	TRBV6-2/TRBV6-3	CASSGDSGRGWSNQPQHF	TGTGCCAGCAGTGGGGACAGCGGTCGGGGGTGGTCCAATCAGCCCCAGCATTTT
NA	NA	TRBJ2-4	TRBV9	CASSVGPGLAKNIQYF	TGTGCCAGCAGCGTAGGTCCAGGGCTAGCCAAAAACATTCAGTACTTC
NA	NA	TRBJ2-7	TRBV30	CAWTLRGAHSYEQYF	TGTGCCTGGACCTTAAGGGGGGCGCATTCCTACGAGCAGTACTTC
NA	TRBD2	TRBJ2-3	TRBV2	CASRVTSGGVATDTQYF	TGTGCCAGCAGGGTGACTAGCGGAGGAGTTGCGACAGATACGCAGTATTTT
NA	TRBD2	TRBJ2-3	TRBV27	CASSFFLGLAGGLGTQYF	TGTGCCAGCAGTTTCTTCCTGGGACTAGCGGGGGGGCTAGGTACGCAGTATTTT
NA	NA	TRBJ2-1	TRBV2	CASSGEAAAQFF	TGTGCCAGCAGTGGGGAGGCGGCTGCGCAGTTCTTC
NA	TRBD1	TRBJ2-3	TRBV29-1	CSAPGTGMADTQYF	TGCAGCGCTCCCGGGACAGGGATGGCAGATACGCAGTATTTT
NA	NA	TRBJ1-4	TRBV10-2	CASSLGRGDNEKLFF	TGCGCCAGCAGCCTAGGGCGGGGGGACAATGAAAAACTGTTTTTT
NA	NA	TRBJ1-2	TRBV3-1/TRBV3-2	CASSQLGNRNYGYTF	TGTGCCAGCAGCCAATTGGGGAACCGCAACTATGGCTACACCTTC
NA	TRBD1	TRBJ2-5	TRBV5-1	CASSRFTGGGETQYF	TGCGCCAGCAGCCGATTCACAGGGGGTGGAGAGACCCAGTACTTC
NA	NA	TRBJ2-3	TRBV2	CASFAPSFKANTQYF	TGTGCCAGCTTCGCCCCTAGTTTTAAGGCCAATACGCAGTATTTT
NA	TRBD1	TRBJ1-6	TRBV5-1	CASSRFSGTGLDSYNSPLHF	TGCGCCAGCAGCCGATTCTCCGGGACAGGGTTGGACTCCTATAATTCACCCCTCCACTTT
once	NA	TRBJ2-2	TRBV14	CASSPRLTGELFF	TGTGCCAGCAGCCCCCGACTTACCGGGGAGCTGTTTTTT
once	NA	TRBJ1-2	TRBV15	CATSRDRGPEVYGYTF	TGTGCCACCAGCAGAGATCGTGGCCCCGAGGTATATGGCTACACCTTC
once	TRBD1	TRBJ2-5	TRBV5-6	CASSLDRGETQYF	TGTGCCAGCAGCTTGGACAGGGGTGAGACCCAGTACTTC
NA	TRBD2	TRBJ2-1	TRBV6-6	CASSPRTSGAPYNEQFF	TGTGCCAGCAGTCCCAGGACTAGCGGGGCCCCCTACAATGAGCAGTTCTTC
NA	TRBD1	TRBJ2-6	TRBV5-1	CASSLGQGLDGANVLTF	TGCGCCAGCAGCTTGGGACAGGGCCTTGATGGGGCCAACGTCCTGACTTTC
once	TRBD2	TRBJ2-1	TRBV11-2	CASSTGLAEGNEQFF	TGTGCCAGCAGCACGGGACTAGCGGAAGGAAATGAGCAGTTCTTC
NA	NA	TRBJ1-5	TRBV9	CASSVEQNNQPQHF	TGTGCCAGCAGCGTAGAGCAGAACAATCAGCCCCAGCATTTT
NA	NA	TRBJ1-3	TRBV5-1	CASSSGGRGGNTIYF	TGCGCCAGCAGCTCTGGCGGTCGGGGGGGAAACACCATATATTTT
NA	TRBD1	TRBJ1-2	TRBV28	CASSNRDRGGYGYTF	TGTGCCAGCAGCAACCGGGACAGGGGTGGCTATGGCTACACCTTC
NA	TRBD1	TRBJ1-2	TRBV13	CASSYRTGLNYGYTF	TGTGCCAGCAGCTACCGGACAGGGCTTAACTATGGCTACACCTTC
NA	NA	TRBJ1-5	TRBV6-5	CASTTGTAPGAQHF	TGTGCCAGCACCACCGGGACCGCCCCAGGGGCCCAGCATTTT
NA	NA	TRBJ2-1	TRBV5-1	CASSSGLQSYNEQFF	TGCGCCAGCAGCTCGGGACTCCAATCCTACAATGAGCAGTTCTTC